This TCR beta chain derives from a study of T cell changes during pregnancy in multiple sclerosis (dated by TCRdb to between 2018 and 2020). About the investigation overall: In women with multiple sclerosis, the researchers looked at how the T cell repertoire shifted as pregnancy progressed.

At the junction V is shortened by 6 bases and J by 4 bases, with 13 bases in between. CDR3 length: 14 amino acids, cysteine to phenylalanine. The only DNA kept is the CDR3, 42 bases in frame from the first base. The germline V gene supplies CDR1 MNHEY and CDR2 SVGAGI. The receptor library was made with the immunoSEQ multiplex PCR assay. TCRdb holds this immuneACCESS table with in-frame rearrangements only. Some clones are missing; in checked studies, unresolved V genes explain under half, and the rest has no known cause. This sample lists some 70,000 clones; 91% were detected once. The ten largest clonotypes hold around 0.9% of the sample. Concerning this clone itself: This receptor's antigen is unknown. There are no base qualities to consult, and no much larger clone falls within one base.

This chain joins TRBV6-5 to TRBJ2-1, with TRBD1 tentatively as D gene (5 bases match). This receptor was obtained from a female donor with multiple sclerosis, enrolled in a pregnancy study. This sample comprised peripheral blood, obtained in the second trimester of pregnancy. The nucleotides are TGTGCCAGCAGCCAGGCAAGGGGTTACAATGAGCAGTTCTTC. It codes for CASSQARGYNEQFF.